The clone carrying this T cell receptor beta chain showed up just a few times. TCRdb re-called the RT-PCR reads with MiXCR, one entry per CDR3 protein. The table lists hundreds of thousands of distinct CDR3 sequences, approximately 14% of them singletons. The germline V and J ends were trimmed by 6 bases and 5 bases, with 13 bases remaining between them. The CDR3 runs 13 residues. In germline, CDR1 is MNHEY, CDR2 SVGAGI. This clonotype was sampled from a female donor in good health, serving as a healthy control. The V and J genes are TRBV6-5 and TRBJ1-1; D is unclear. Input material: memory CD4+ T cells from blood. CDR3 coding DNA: TGTGCCAGCAGCACATCCATGGGAACTGAAGCTTTCTTT. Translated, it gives CASSTSMGTEAFF.